This T cell receptor beta chain was identified during a study of T cell clones after liver transplantation. For the study at large: Graft-donor-reactive sequences were compared with third-party-reactive TCRbeta sequences from pre-transplant mixed lymphocyte reactions.

This CDR3 has 11 amino acids. Trimming stripped 0 bases from V and 6 bases from J, with 2 bases between. Per germline, CDR1 SGDLS and CDR2 YYNGEE. Alloreactive TCRbeta sequences came from sequencing proliferating CFSE-low cells in the MLR. Graft donor PBMCs, splenocytes, lymph-node cells, or third-party PBMCs stimulated pre-transplant recipient cells. This clone is medium-sized in the sample. Its antigen is currently unknown. Assay: immunoSEQ multiplex PCR; the TCRdb copy retains only in-frame clones and omits some. The sample lists roughly 4,500 clones; 27% were seen once. The V call is TRBV9, the J call TRBJ2-3, with no clear D. The sample taken for sequencing was CD4+ T cells from cultured PBMCs. This receptor was obtained from a human patient who received a liver transplant. Some T cells may be provided by the graft donor. This CDR3 is CASSVGDTQYF. CDR3 sequence (DNA): TGTGCCAGCAGCGTAGGGGATACGCAGTATTTT.